This TCR beta chain is drawn from a study of regulatory T cells in long-lasting Graves disease. Time point specified: newly diagnosed GD, antithyroid drugs for less than 3 months. With RNA extracted from PBMCs as input, the TCR library was made. Patients with Graves' disease were diagnosed by American Thyroid Association guidelines. In this sample, this clonotype turned up a few times. The V end was cut by 6 bases, the J end by 3 bases, with 15 bases between. The CDR3 has 14 amino acids. Through Arm-PCR of CDR3 regions and iRepertoire HTBI primers, TCR beta libraries were built. In TCRdb, the multiplex PCR reads were re-called with MiXCR into one record per CDR3 protein. The sample has 250,000 to 400,000 distinct CDR3 sequences; about 20% are singletons.

The sequences come from peripheral blood mononuclear cells (PBMCs), collected at new diagnosis, from a patient treated with antithyroid drugs. This chain uses TRBV12-3 or TRBV12-4 with TRBJ2-7, with D tentatively TRBD1 (6 bases). The sequence derives from a female donor with Graves disease. CDR3 region: CASSRGGQHYEQYF. The CDR3 region has the DNA TGTGCCAGCAGCCGTGGGGGCCAACACTACGAGCAGTACTTC.